This T cell receptor beta chain appears in the sequencing data of a study of technical replicates of blood from a few donors. Only in-frame clones appear in the TCRdb table, and some are missing; sequencing was by immunoSEQ multiplex PCR. Among more than 15,000 clones listed, approximately 80% were seen once. This CDR3 is 14 amino acids long. V was shortened by 0 bases and J by 3 bases, with 8 bases between the two germline ends. CDR1 and CDR2 from the germline V gene are MNHEY and SVGAGI. This receptor was taken from a human donor in good health. Some clones in this sample may be carry-over from other donors' samples. The chain links TRBV6-5 to TRBJ1-1; D not resolved. The sample taken for sequencing was PBMCs. CDR3 coding DNA: TGTGCCAGCAGTTACTCGAGGGAATACACTGAAGCTTTCTTT. It yields the protein CASSYSREYTEAFF.